This TCR beta chain comes out of a study of technical replicates of blood from a handful of donors. The V end was cut by 0 bases, the J end by 4 bases, with 11 bases between. This CDR3 spans 15 amino acids. Looked up from germline, CDR1 is MNHEY and CDR2 is SVGAGI. Assay used: immunoSEQ multiplex PCR; TCRdb lists only in-frame clones, some missing. The table shows 70,000 to 95,000 clones, with about 97% occurring only once. The chain combines TRBV6-5 with TRBJ2-3; TRBD2 might be the D (6 bases). This TCR was recovered from a human donor in good health. Sequencing was carried out using T cells isolated from PBMCs. CDR3 nucleotide sequence: TGTGCCAGCAGTTACTCGTTCACGGGGGCAGATACGCAGTATTTT. Translating gives CASSYSFTGADTQYF.